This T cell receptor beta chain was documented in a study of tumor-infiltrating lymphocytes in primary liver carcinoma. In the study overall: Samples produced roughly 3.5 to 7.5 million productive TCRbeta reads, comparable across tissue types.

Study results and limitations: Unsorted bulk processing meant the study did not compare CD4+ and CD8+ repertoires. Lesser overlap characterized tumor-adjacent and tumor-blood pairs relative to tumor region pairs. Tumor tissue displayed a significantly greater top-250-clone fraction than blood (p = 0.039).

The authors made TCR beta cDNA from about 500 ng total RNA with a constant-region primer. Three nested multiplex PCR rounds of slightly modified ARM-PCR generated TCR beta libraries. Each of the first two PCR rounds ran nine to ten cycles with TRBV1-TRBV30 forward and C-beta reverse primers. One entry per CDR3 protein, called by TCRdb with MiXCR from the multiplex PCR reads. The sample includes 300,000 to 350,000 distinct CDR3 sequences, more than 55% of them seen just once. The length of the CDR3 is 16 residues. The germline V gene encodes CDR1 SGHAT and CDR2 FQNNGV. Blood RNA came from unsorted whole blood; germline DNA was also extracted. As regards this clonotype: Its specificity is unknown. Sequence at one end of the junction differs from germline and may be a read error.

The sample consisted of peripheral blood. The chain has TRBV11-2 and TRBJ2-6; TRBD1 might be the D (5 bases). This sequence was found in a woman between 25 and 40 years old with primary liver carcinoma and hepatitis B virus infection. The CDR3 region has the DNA TGTGCCAGCAGCTTAAATACGGGTACTGGGGCCAACGTCCTGACCTTC. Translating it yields CASSLNTGTGANVLTF.